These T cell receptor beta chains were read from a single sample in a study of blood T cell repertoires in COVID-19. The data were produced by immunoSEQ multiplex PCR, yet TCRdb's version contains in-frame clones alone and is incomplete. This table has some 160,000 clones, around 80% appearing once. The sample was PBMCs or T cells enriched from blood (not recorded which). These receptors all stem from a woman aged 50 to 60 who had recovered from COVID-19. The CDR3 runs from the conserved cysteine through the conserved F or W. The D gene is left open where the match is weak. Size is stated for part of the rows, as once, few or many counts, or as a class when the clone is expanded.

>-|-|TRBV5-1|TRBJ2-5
TGCGCCAGCAGCTACACCCAAGAGACCCAGTACTTC
CASSYTQETQYF
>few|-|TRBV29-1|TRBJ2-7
TGCAGCGTTGAAATCCGGGACGAGCAGTACTTC
CSVEIRDEQYF
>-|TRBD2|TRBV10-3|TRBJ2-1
TGTGCCATCACCTCAGGGACTAGCGAGAACAATGAGCAGTTCTTC
CAITSGTSENNEQFF
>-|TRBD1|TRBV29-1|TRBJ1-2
TGCAGCTACGGACAGGGGGACCGTGGCTACACCTTC
CSYGQGDRGYTF
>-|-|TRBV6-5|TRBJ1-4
TGTGCCAGCAGTACAGGGCAGGGGTCTGAAAAACTGTTTTTT
CASSTGQGSEKLFF
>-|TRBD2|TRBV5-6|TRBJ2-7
TGTGCCAGCAGCTCGGGGCTAGCGGGAGTGAGTGCCTACGAGCAGTACTTC
CASSSGLAGVSAYEQYF
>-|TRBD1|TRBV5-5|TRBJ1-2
TGTGCCAGCAGCTACGGGACAGGGGGCGGGTATGGCTACACCTTC
CASSYGTGGGYGYTF
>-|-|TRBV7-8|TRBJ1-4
TGTGCCAGCAGCTTAGCTCGGGGGAGAAATGAAAAACTGTTTTTT
CASSLARGRNEKLFF
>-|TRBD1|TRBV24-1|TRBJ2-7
TGTGCCACCAGTGATTCCCGGACAGGGGGCTCGTGGACGGGATCGAGGGAGCAGTACTTC
CATSDSRTGGSWTGSREQYF
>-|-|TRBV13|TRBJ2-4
TGTGCCAGCAGCCTTGGACAGTTGGGCAAAAACATTCAGTACTTC
CASSLGQLGKNIQYF
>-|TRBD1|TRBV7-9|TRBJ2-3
TGTGCCAGCAGCCCAGGGGACAGGGGAGGAATAGATACGCAGTATTTT
CASSPGDRGGIDTQYF
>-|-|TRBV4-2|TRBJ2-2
TGTGCCAGCAGCCAAGGAAAAGATGGAGGCGGGGAGCTGTTTTTT
CASSQGKDGGGELFF
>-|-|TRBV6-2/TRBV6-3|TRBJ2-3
TGTGCCAGCAGCCCGACATCAGATACGCAGTATTTT
CASSPTSDTQYF
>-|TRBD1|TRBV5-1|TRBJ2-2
TGCGCCAGCAGCCCGCCGGGACAGGGGACCGGGGAGCTGTTTTTT
CASSPPGQGTGELFF
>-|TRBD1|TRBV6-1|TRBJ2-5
TGTGCCAGCAGTGAAGTGGACAGGGGAGAGACCCAGTACTTC
CASSEVDRGETQYF
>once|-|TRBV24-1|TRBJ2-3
TGTGCCACCAGTGATAGGGGGACCACAGATACGCAGTATTTT
CATSDRGTTDTQYF
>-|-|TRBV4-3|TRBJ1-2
TGCGCCAGCAGCCAAGCCTTGGGCGGGGTGAACTATGGCTACACCTTC
CASSQALGGVNYGYTF
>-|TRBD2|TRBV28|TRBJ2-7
TGTGCCAGCAGTTTTTCAGTCCCGGGACTAGCGGGAGGGCCCGACGAGCAGTACTTC
CASSFSVPGLAGGPDEQYF
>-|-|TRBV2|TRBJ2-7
TGTGCCAGCAGACAGGGCTACGAGCAGTACTTC
CASRQGYEQYF
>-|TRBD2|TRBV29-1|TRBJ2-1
TGCAGCGTTGGACGAGCGGGGGCGGAAAATGAGCAGTTCTTC
CSVGRAGAENEQFF
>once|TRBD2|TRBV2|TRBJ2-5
TGTGCCAGCAGCGGCGGACTAGCGGGGGGCTATTGGTCCCAGTACTTC
CASSGGLAGGYWSQYF
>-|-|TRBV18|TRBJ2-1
TGTGCCAGCTCACCACTAAGCGGAGGCCTCTACAATGAGCAGTTCTTC
CASSPLSGGLYNEQFF
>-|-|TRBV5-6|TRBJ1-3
TGTGCCAGCAGCCGTGCAGTCGGAAACACCATATATTTT
CASSRAVGNTIYF
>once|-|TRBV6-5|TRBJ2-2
TGTGCCAGCAGGGAGGTCCCTGGCGGCACCGGGGAGCTGTTTTTT
CASREVPGGTGELFF